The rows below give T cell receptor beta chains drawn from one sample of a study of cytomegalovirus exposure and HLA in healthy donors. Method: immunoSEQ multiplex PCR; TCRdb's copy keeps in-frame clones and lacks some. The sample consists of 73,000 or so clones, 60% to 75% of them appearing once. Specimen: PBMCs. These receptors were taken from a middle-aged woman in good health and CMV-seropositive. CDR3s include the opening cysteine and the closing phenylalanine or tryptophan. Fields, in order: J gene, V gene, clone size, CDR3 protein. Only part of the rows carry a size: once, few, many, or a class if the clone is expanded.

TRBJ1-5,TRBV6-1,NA,CASSEDSYQPQHF
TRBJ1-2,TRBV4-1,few,CASSQAGQGNYGYTF
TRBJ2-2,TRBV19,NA,CASNRQGGTGELFF
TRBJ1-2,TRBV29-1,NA,CSASGVGYGYTF
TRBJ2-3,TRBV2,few,CASNSPGLGADTQYF
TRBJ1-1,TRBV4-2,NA,CASSPWLNTEAFF
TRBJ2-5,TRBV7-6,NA,CASSELGILETQYF
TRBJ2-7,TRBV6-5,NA,CASSYSAIAGDYEQYF
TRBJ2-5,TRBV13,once,CASSRGSGEGTQYF
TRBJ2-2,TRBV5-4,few,CASSLVLLAGATGELFF
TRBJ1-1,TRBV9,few,CASSPFGGNTEAFF
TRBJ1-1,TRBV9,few,CASSVTGGALNTEAFF
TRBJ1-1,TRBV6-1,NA,CASSEGKGGTEAFF
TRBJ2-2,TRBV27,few,CASKRLAGGPRRAGELFF
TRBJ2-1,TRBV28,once,CASISGTGSSYNEQFF
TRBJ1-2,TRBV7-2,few,CASSSGLASNYGYTF
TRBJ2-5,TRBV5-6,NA,CASSLALGTGVQETQYF
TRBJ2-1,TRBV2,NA,CASSPTSGGAGEQFF
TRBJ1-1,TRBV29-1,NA,CSVIRDWDTEAFF
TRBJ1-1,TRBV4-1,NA,CASSFTGAGTEAFF
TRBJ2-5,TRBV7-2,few,CASSFGGAGLETQYF
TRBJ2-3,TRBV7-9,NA,CASSNDQADTQYF
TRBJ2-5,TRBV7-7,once,CASSADRGGTQYF
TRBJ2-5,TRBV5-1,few,CASSFSNQGETQYF
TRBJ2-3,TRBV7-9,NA,CASSYEALAEYF
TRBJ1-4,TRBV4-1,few,CASSPHHGATNEKLFF
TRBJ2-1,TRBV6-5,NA,CASSSASSREQFF
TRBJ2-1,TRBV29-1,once,CSVEDRFLYSYNEQFF
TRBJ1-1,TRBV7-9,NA,CASSSGTVGYTEAFF
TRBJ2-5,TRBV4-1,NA,CASSLPKGRGRGEGETQYF
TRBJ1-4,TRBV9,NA,CASSVAAGTDNEKLFF
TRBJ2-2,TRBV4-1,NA,CASRIQTGAGELFF
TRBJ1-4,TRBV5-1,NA,CASSLWGTGGSNEKLFF
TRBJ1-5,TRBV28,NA,CASSYYRGNQPQHF
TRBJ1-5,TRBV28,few,CASRAGTLYDQPQHF
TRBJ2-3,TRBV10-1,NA,CATGSTDTQYF
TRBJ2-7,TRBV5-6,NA,CASSSRNLWPRGEQYF
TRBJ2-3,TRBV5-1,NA,CASSGSSGAFNTDTQYF